The T cell receptor (beta chain) described here comes from a study of spatial heterogeneity in lung cancer. Study-level background: In cases with available follow-up PBMC samples, these were sequenced at a median of roughly 23 months after resection.

This clonotype was observed a handful of times. The time point: blood at routine non-recurrence follow-up after resection. Trimming took 3 bases from V and 2 from J, leaving 8 bases between them. The CDR3 length is 13 residues. In germline, CDR1 is MNHEY, CDR2 SMNVEV (reference sequence). Using its own MiXCR run on the 5' RACE reads, TCRdb lists one record per CDR3 protein. The profile covers over 45,000 distinct CDR3 sequences, with over 9.5% appearing a single time and roughly 32% taken by the ten largest. V gene TRBV27 combines with J gene TRBJ2-7; D is unresolved. This TCR derives from a male donor with early-stage non-small cell lung cancer. The sample consisted of PBMCs, taken at follow-up. In DNA form, the CDR3 reads TGTGCCAGCAGTTTCACCCAGGCCTACGAGCAGTACTTC. Its translation: CASSFTQAYEQYF.